Each of the 29 T cell receptor beta chains below was sequenced from the same sample in a study of shared clonotypes between healthy human individuals. The method was immunoSEQ multiplex PCR; TCRdb's version includes in-frame clones alone and lacks a portion of them. The sample carries more than 2,000,000 clones, just over 90% recorded once. Sequenced: naive CD4+ T cells sorted from blood. Subset described: CD45RA+ positively selected. Every receptor here comes from a man aged 18 to 29 in good health.

The rearrangement links TRBV19 to TRBJ2-4; D may be TRBD1 or TRBD2 (6 bases each). V was pared by 6 bases and J by 1 base, with 16 bases between. The CDR3 is made up of 16 amino acids. Germline V gene data show CDR1 as LNHDA and CDR2 as SQIVND (reference sequence). The CDR3 region has the DNA TGTGCCAGTAGCCAGAGGGGGGCCGTGGCCAAAAACATTCAGTACTTC. Its protein product is CASSQRGAVAKNIQYF.

This chain connects TRBV11-2 to TRBJ1-5; 10 bases are shared with TRBD1. Germline trimming cut 1 base from V and 6 bases from J; bases unmatched to any gene: 3. The CDR3 loop spans 15 amino acids. CDR1 and CDR2 (germline): SGHAT, FQNNGV. CDR3 in amino acids: CASSLVGDRGQPQHF. For the CDR3, the DNA is TGTGCCAGCAGCTTAGTAGGGGACAGGGGTCAGCCCCAGCATTTT. The whole variable domain, filled in from reference TRBV11-2 and TRBJ1-5, reads EAGVAQSPRYKIIEKRQSVAFWCNPISGHATLYWYQQILGQGPKLLIQFQNNGVVDDSQLPKDRFSAERLKGVDSTLKIQPAKLEDSAVYLCASSLVGDRGQPQHFGDGTRLSIL.

This rearrangement joins TRBV27 to TRBJ1-5, with 9 bases matching TRBD1. The CDR3 spans 15 residues. Germline CDR1 is MNHEY and CDR2 is SMNVEV (reference sequence). The V and J ends lost 5 bases and 4 bases, in that order; junction bases with no gene match: 6. CDR3 residues: CASSVTGGSNQPQHF. The CDR3 DNA reads as TGTGCCAGCAGTGTTACAGGGGGCTCAAATCAGCCCCAGCATTTT.

The rearrangement joins TRBV9 to TRBJ2-7; TRBD1 matches at 7 bases. Germline-derived CDR1 and CDR2 are SGDLS and YYNGEE. After removal of 2 bases from V and 9 bases from J, the junction contained 8 bases not matched to a gene. The CDR3 spans 13 residues. CDR3 residues: CASSVGDRQTQYF. Here the CDR3 DNA reads TGTGCCAGCAGCGTTGGGGACAGACAAACGCAGTACTTC.

The chain recombines TRBV6-6 with TRBJ2-6; TRBD1 might be the D (6 bases). This CDR3 is 15 amino acids long. From germline, CDR1 is MNHNY and CDR2 SVGAGI (reference sequence). The germline V and J ends were trimmed by 7 bases and 2 bases, with 12 bases remaining between them. CDR3 in amino acids: CASTPTGTGANVLTF. CDR3 sequence (DNA): TGTGCCAGCACTCCTACAGGGACTGGGGCCAACGTCCTGACTTTC.

V and J are TRBV29-1 and TRBJ1-4; 7 bases map to TRBD1. The germline CDR1 and CDR2 sequences are SQVTM and ANQGSEA. V was clipped by 5 bases and J by 7 bases; unmatched bases: 10. The CDR3 is 14 amino acids. The CDR3 DNA reads as TGCAGCGTTCCCGGCGCAGGGGGAGGTGAAAAACTGTTTTTT. It specifies CSVPGAGGGEKLFF.

The rearrangement uses TRBV9 and TRBJ1-2; the D is unclear. This CDR3 has 12 amino acids. The germline V gene has CDR1 SGDLS and CDR2 YYNGEE. V lost 4 bases and J 6 bases, leaving 10 bases between the germline ends. The CDR3 sequence is CASSPAWDGYTF. CDR3 coding DNA: TGTGCCAGCAGCCCCGCCTGGGATGGCTACACCTTC.

V and J are TRBV30 and TRBJ2-3; TRBD2 matches at 9 bases. CDR1 and CDR2 from the germline V gene are GTSNPN and SVGIG (reference sequence). The CDR3 is 15 residues long. V lost 1 base, J lost 0 bases, and 2 bases stayed unmatched. Here the CDR3 reads CAWSGTSASTDTQYF. The CDR3 DNA reads TGTGCCTGGAGTGGGACTAGCGCAAGCACAGATACGCAGTATTTT.

This sequence joins TRBV19 and TRBJ2-5, with TRBD2 identical over 15 bases. This CDR3 region has 16 residues. Germline V lookup: CDR1 LNHDA, CDR2 SQIVND (reference sequence). V lost 5 bases, J lost 4 bases, and 5 bases stayed unmatched. The CDR3 region has the DNA TGTGCCAGTAGTTCACCGGGACTAGCGGGAGGAGAGACCCAGTACTTC. It codes for CASSSPGLAGGETQYF.

V usage is TRBV12-5 and J usage is TRBJ2-3; D is unclear. Germline CDR1 reads LGHNT; CDR2 reads FRNRAP. The CDR3 contains 9 residues. V was pared by 10 bases and J by 4 bases, with 3 bases between. CDR3 protein: CATPDTQYF. The CDR3 DNA reads as TGTGCTACTCCAGATACGCAGTATTTT.

The V call is TRBV6-5, the J call TRBJ2-7; 7 bases agree with TRBD1. CDR3 length: 15 amino acids. Germline V CDR1 and CDR2: MNHEY, SVGAGI. Trimming cost V 8 bases and J 5 bases; bases outside gene matches: 15. The CDR3 here is CASSNDRVITNEQYF. For the CDR3, the DNA is TGTGCCAGCTCTAACGACAGGGTCATTACTAACGAGCAGTACTTC.

V usage is TRBV19 and J usage is TRBJ2-7; no definite D call. Germline values: CDR1 LNHDA, CDR2 SQIVND (reference sequence). Trimming shortened V by 1 base and J by 4 bases, and 8 bases separated the two germline ends. CDR3 size: 13 residues. The CDR3 DNA sequence: TGTGCCAGTAGTATAGCCCCGTTTTACGAGCAGTACTTC. It is translated as CASSIAPFYEQYF.

Comment on this clone: This CDR3 is also generated by other DNA sequences in the sample. This chain connects TRBV5-1 to TRBJ1-2; possible D gene TRBD1, 5 bases. The CDR3 covers 13 residues. Trimming took off 3 bases at V and 5 bases at J, with 11 bases between the two ends. From germline, CDR1 is SGHRS and CDR2 YFSETQ. Written as DNA, the CDR3 is TGCGCCAGCAGCTCCTCGGGGGATTATGGCTACACCTTC. This encodes CASSSSGDYGYTF. Using reference TRBV5-1 and TRBJ1-2 for the parts outside the CDR3, the full variable domain is KAGVTQTPRYLIKTRGQQVTLSCSPISGHRSVSWYQQTPGQGLQFLFEYFSETQRNKGNFPGRFSGRQFSNSRSEMNVSTLELGDSALYLCASSSSGDYGYTFGSGTRLTVV.

The gene calls are TRBV27 and TRBJ1-1; D may be TRBD1 (6 bases). Trimming stripped 5 bases from V and 6 bases from J, with 25 bases between. This CDR3 has 17 residues. CDR1 MNHEY and CDR2 SMNVEV come from the germline V gene (reference sequence). Written as DNA, the CDR3 is TGTGCCAGCAGTCCTGCATTCGGGACACCGATTAACGCTGAAGCTTTCTTT. Protein: CASSPAFGTPINAEAFF.

The J gene is TRBJ2-3, the V gene TRBV4-1; maybe TRBD2 (6 bases). The CDR3 is 16 amino acids. V shed 1 base and J shed 4 bases, with 15 bases lying between them. The germline V gene encodes CDR1 MGHRA and CDR2 YSYEKL. The CDR3 sequence: CASSQGRLDGADTQYF. CDR3 DNA: TGCGCCAGCAGCCAAGGACGACTAGACGGGGCAGATACGCAGTATTTT.

V is TRBV2 and J is TRBJ2-5; 13 nucleotides align to TRBD2. The CDR3 runs 17 residues. With V trimmed by 6 bases and J by 5 bases, 12 bases remained unmatched. Germline V CDR1 and CDR2: SNHLY, FYNNEI. The CDR3 spells CASRETSGGPSRETQYF. DNA for the CDR3: TGTGCCAGCAGGGAGACTAGCGGGGGGCCCTCTAGGGAGACCCAGTACTTC.

The chain is built from TRBV19 and TRBJ2-5, with D possibly matching TRBD2 (6 bases). The CDR3 covers 14 residues. The V gene's germline CDR1 is LNHDA and CDR2 SQIVND (reference sequence). Trimming pared 3 bases from V and 5 bases from J, leaving 13 bases between. In nucleotides, the CDR3 is TGTGCCAGTAGTATGGGAGGTCCGGTGGAGACCCAGTACTTC. It encodes CASSMGGPVETQYF.

The V call is TRBV19, the J call TRBJ1-5, with D possibly being TRBD1 (6 bases). This CDR3 has 16 amino acids. V shed 4 bases and J shed 0 bases, with 13 bases lying between them. Germline V gives CDR1 LNHDA, CDR2 SQIVND (reference sequence). Written as DNA, the CDR3 is TGTGCCAGTAGTACCCGACAGGTAAATAGCAATCAGCCCCAGCATTTT. Its protein is CASSTRQVNSNQPQHF.

V is TRBV9 and J is TRBJ2-5; D unresolved. V was trimmed by 0 bases and J by 5 bases, leaving 5 bases between them. This CDR3 comprises 12 residues. CDR1 SGDLS and CDR2 YYNGEE come from the germline V gene. The CDR3 DNA sequence: TGTGCCAGCAGCGTAGGGTGGGAGACCCAGTACTTC. Protein sequence: CASSVGWETQYF.

CDR3 in amino acids: CASSLALAVVQETQYF. In DNA form, the CDR3 reads TGTGCCAGCAGCTTAGCCCTAGCGGTGGTACAAGAGACCCAGTACTTC. The J gene is TRBJ2-5, the V gene TRBV13, with TRBD2 identical over 7 bases. Germline-derived CDR1 and CDR2 are PRHDT and FYEKMQ (reference sequence). After removal of 1 base from V and 2 bases from J, the junction contained 7 bases not matched to a gene. The CDR3 runs to 16 residues. Based on the CDR3 plus reference TRBV13 and TRBJ2-5, the full variable domain is AAGVIQSPRHLIKEKRETATLKCYPIPRHDTVYWYQQGPGQDPQFLISFYEKMQSDKGSIPDRFSAQQFSDYHSELNMSSLELGDSALYFCASSLALAVVQETQYFGPGTRLLVL.

V is TRBV7-9 and J is TRBJ1-2, with D hard to call. Trimming took 2 bases from V and 7 from J, leaving 8 bases between them. The CDR3 is made up of 12 amino acids. Germline-derived CDR1 and CDR2 are SEHNR and FQNEAQ (reference sequence). CDR3 nucleotide sequence: TGTGCCAGCAGCTTATCTCCCGGTGGCTACACCTTC. Translating gives CASSLSPGGYTF.

The genes are TRBV28 and TRBJ2-7; 9 bases map to TRBD1. The trim removed 5 bases at V and 4 bases at J, leaving 15 bases unmatched. The CDR3 is made up of 17 amino acids. Germline CDR1 is MDHEN and CDR2 is SYDVKM. The DNA of the CDR3 is TGTGCCAGCAGTAATACAGGGGGCGGAACGAGGCCTTACGAGCAGTACTTC. It encodes CASSNTGGGTRPYEQYF.

The V and J genes are TRBV5-1 and TRBJ2-1; D is undetermined. CDR1 and CDR2 (germline): SGHRS, YFSETQ. Trimming cost V 5 bases and J 8 bases, with 17 bases left between them. The CDR3 extends over 14 amino acids. CDR3 nucleotide sequence: TGCGCCAGCAGTCTAAGAAGCCTCCTGGATGAGCAGTTCTTC. Translation gives CASSLRSLLDEQFF.

This chain connects TRBV30 to TRBJ2-3; D is uncertain. Between the trimmed V and J ends, which lost 4 bases and 0 bases, there was a span of 5 bases. The germline gives CDR1 GTSNPN, CDR2 SVGIG (reference sequence). This CDR3 has 12 residues. CDR3 nucleotide sequence: TGTGCCTGGATCCGAAGCACAGATACGCAGTATTTT. The encoded protein is CAWIRSTDTQYF. Full variable domain (remainder filled in from reference TRBV30 and TRBJ2-3): SQTIHQWPATLVQPVGSPLSLECTVEGTSNPNLYWYRQAAGRGLQLLFYSVGIGQISSEVPQNLSASRPQDRQFILSSKKLLLSDSGFYLCAWIRSTDTQYFGPGTRLTVL.

The chain couples TRBV7-9 to TRBJ2-7; either TRBD1 or TRBD2 may supply D (5 bases each). V gave up 0 bases and J gave up 5 bases, with 17 bases separating them. The germline gives CDR1 SEHNR, CDR2 FQNEAQ (reference sequence). This CDR3 comprises 16 residues. The CDR3 region has the DNA TGTGCCAGCAGCTTAGCTCGGGGCAGGGCGGGCAACGAGCAGTACTTC. This encodes CASSLARGRAGNEQYF.

The V and J genes are TRBV6-5 and TRBJ1-1; perhaps TRBD1 as D (5 bases). V was trimmed by 6 bases and J by 1 base, leaving 15 bases between them. The CDR3 length is 15 residues. CDR1 and CDR2 from the germline V gene are MNHEY and SVGAGI. CDR3 protein: CASSSIDRTNTEAFF. The CDR3 coding sequence is TGTGCCAGCAGCTCAATCGACAGAACGAACACTGAAGCTTTCTTT.

The CDR3 loop is CASSPLGQANEKLFF. CDR3 nucleotides: TGTGCCAGCAGCCCTCTGGGGCAGGCTAATGAAAAACTGTTTTTT. V usage is TRBV21-1 and J usage is TRBJ1-4; TRBD1, the table's D call, lacks a check against the DNA. TRBV21-1 is a documented pseudogene. CDR3 length: 15 amino acids.

The chain has TRBV5-6 and TRBJ1-2; TRBD1 agrees at 7 bases. V shed 4 bases and J 5 bases; nucleotides not matched to a gene: 17. The length of the CDR3 is 17 residues. CDR1 and CDR2 (germline): SGHDT, YYEEEE. The DNA of the CDR3 is TGTGCCAGCAGCCAAGAAGAAAGAGGCCCAGGGGGGTATGGCTACACCTTC. Translated, it gives CASSQEERGPGGYGYTF.

V usage is TRBV2 and J usage is TRBJ2-5, with D perhaps given as TRBD1 or TRBD2 (7 bases each). The CDR3 has 15 amino acids. Trimming shortened V by 8 bases and J by 5 bases, and 21 bases separated the two germline ends. Per germline, CDR1 SNHLY and CDR2 FYNNEI. CDR3 residues: CASLRGRGMAETQYF. CDR3 in DNA: TGTGCCAGCCTGAGGGGGCGGGGGATGGCGGAGACCCAGTACTTC.